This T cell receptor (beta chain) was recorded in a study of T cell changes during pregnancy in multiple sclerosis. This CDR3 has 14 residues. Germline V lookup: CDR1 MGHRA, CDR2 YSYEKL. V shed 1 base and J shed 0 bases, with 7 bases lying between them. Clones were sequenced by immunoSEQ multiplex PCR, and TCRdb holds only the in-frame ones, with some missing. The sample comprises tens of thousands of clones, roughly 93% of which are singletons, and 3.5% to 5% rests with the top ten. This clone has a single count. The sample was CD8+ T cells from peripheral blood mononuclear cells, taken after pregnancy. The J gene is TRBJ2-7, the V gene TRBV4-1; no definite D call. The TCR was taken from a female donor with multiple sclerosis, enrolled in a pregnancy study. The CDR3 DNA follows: TGCGCCAGCAGCCAAGGAGGCGGCTCCTACGAGCAGTACTTC. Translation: CASSQGGGSYEQYF.